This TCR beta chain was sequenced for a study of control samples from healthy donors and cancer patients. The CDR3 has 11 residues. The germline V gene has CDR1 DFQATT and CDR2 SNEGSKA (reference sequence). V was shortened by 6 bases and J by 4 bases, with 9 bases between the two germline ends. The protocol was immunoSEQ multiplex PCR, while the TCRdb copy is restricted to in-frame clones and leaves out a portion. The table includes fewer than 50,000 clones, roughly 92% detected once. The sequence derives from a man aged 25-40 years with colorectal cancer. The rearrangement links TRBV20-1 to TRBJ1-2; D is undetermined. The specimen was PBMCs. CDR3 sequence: CSAKGSYGYTF. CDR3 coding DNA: TGCAGTGCCAAAGGATCCTATGGCTACACCTTC.